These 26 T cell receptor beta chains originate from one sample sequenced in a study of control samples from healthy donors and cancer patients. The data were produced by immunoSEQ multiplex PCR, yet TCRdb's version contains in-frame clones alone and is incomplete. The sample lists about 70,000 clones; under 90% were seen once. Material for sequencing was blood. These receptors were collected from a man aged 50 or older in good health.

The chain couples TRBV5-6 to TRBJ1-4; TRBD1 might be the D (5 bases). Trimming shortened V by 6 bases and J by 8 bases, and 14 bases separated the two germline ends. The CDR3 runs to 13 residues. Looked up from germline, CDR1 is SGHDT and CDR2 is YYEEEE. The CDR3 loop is CASMRDSGEKLFF. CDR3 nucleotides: TGTGCCAGCATGAGGGATTCAGGGGAAAAACTGTTTTTT.

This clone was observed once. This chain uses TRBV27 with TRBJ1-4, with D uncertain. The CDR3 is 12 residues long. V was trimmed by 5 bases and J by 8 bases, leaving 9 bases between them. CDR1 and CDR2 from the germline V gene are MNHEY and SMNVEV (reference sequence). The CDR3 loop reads CASSGEGEKLFF. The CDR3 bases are TGTGCCAGCAGTGGGGAGGGAGAAAAACTGTTTTTT.

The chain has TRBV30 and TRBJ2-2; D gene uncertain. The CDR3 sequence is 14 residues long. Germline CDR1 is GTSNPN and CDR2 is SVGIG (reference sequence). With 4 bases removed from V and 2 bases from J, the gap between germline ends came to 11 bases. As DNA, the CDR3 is TGTGCCTGGATTAAGGGCGACAACACCGGGGAGCTGTTTTTT. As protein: CAWIKGDNTGELFF.

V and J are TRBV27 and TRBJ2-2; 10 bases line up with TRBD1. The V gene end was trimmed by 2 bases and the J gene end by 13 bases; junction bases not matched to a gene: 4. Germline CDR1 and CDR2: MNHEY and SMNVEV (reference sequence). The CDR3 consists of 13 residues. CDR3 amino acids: CASSLVRDRGLFF. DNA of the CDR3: TGTGCCAGCAGTTTAGTGCGGGACAGGGGGCTGTTTTTT.

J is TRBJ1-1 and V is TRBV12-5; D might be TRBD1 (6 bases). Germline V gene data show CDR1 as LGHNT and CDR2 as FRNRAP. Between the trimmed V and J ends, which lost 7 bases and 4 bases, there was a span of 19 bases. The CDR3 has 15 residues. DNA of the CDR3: TGTGCTAGTGACCTAGCGGGGGCAAGGCGCACTGAAGCTTTCTTT. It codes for CASDLAGARRTEAFF. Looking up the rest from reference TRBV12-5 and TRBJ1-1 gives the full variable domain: DARVTQTPRHKVTEMGQEVTMRCQPILGHNTVFWYRQTMMQGLELLAYFRNRAPLDDSGMPKDRFSAEMPDATLATLKIQPSEPRDSAVYFCASDLAGARRTEAFFGQGTRLTVV.

The CDR3: CASSYLASMNTEAFF. Here the CDR3 DNA reads TGTGCCAGCAGCTACCTTGCCTCTATGAACACTGAAGCTTTCTTT. The gene calls are TRBV6-5 and TRBJ1-1; no clear D. Germline V gene lookup returns CDR1 MNHEY and CDR2 SVGAGI. Trimming cost V 6 bases and J 0 bases, with 14 bases left between them. The CDR3 totals 15 residues.

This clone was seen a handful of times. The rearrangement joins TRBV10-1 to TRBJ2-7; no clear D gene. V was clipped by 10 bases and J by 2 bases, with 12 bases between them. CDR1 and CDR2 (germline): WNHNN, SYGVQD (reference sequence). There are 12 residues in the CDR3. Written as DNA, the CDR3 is TGCGCCACCGGCTTGATCCCCTACGAGCAGTACTTC. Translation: CATGLIPYEQYF.

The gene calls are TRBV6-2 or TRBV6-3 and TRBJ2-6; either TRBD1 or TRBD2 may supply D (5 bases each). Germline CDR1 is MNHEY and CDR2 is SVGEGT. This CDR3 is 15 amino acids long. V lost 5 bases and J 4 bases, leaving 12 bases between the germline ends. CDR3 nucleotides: TGTGCCAGCAGTAACGGGGCGCTCGGGGCCAACGTCCTGACTTTC. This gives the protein CASSNGALGANVLTF.

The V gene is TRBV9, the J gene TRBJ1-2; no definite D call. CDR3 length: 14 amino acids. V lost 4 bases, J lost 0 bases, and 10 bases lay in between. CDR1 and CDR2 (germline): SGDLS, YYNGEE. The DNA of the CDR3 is TGTGCCAGCAGCAGAGACACGTCTAACTATGGCTACACCTTC. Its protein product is CASSRDTSNYGYTF.

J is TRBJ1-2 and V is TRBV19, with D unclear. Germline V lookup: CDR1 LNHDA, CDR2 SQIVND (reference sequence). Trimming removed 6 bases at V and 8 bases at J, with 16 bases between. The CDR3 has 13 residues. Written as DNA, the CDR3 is TGTGCCAGTAGAACGTTATCCCTGGAGGGCTACACCTTC. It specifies CASRTLSLEGYTF. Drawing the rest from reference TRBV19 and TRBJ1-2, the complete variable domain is DGGITQSPKYLFRKEGQNVTLSCEQNLNHDAMYWYRQDPGQGLRLIYYSQIVNDFQKGDIAEGYSVSREKKESFPLTVTSAQKNPTAFYLCASRTLSLEGYTFGSGTRLTVV.

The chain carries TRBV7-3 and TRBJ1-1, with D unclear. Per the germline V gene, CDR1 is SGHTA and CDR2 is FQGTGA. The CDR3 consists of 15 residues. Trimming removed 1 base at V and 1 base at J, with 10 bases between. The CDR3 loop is CASSLIGPGNTEAFF. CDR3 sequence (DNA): TGTGCCAGCAGCTTAATAGGGCCCGGGAACACTGAAGCTTTCTTT. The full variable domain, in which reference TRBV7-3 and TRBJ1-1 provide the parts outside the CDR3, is GAGVSQTPSNKVTEKGKYVELRCDPISGHTALYWYRQSLGQGPEFLIYFQGTGAADDSGLPNDRFFAVRPEGSVSTLKIQRTERGDSAVYLCASSLIGPGNTEAFFGQGTRLTVV.

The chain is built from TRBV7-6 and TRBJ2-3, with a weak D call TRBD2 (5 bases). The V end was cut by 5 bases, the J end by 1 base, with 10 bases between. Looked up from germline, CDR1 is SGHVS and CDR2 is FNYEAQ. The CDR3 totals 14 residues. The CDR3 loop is CASSPEGGTDTQYF. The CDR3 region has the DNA TGTGCCAGCAGCCCCGAGGGTGGCACAGATACGCAGTATTTT.

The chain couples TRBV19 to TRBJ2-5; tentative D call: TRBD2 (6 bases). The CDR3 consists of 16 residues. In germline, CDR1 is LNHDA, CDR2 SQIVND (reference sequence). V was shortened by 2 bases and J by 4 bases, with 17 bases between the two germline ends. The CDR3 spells CASSIFGPGEAETQYF. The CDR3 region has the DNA TGTGCCAGTAGTATATTCGGGCCTGGGGAGGCAGAGACCCAGTACTTC.

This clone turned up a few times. Here the CDR3 reads CASSLRTEGNEQFF. The CDR3 DNA reads TGTGCCAGCAGCTTACGGACAGAAGGGAATGAGCAGTTCTTC. The chain employs TRBV11-3 and TRBJ2-1, with D maybe TRBD1 (6 bases). This CDR3 has 14 amino acids. V was pared by 2 bases and J by 7 bases, with 12 bases between. The germline V gene encodes CDR1 SGHNT and CDR2 YENEEA.

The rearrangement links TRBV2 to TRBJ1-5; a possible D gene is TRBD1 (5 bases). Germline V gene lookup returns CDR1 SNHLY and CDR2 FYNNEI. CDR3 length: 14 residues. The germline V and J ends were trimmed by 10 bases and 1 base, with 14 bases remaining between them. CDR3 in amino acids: CATNLGGSNQPQHF. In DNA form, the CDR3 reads TGTGCCACCAACCTGGGGGGGAGCAATCAGCCCCAGCATTTT.

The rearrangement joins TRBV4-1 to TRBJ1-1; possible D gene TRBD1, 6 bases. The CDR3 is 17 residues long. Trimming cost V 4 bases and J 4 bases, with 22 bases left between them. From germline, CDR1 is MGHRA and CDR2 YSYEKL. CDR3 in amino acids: CASSLDTGWGVGTEAFF. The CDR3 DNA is TGCGCCAGCAGCCTAGATACAGGGTGGGGTGTCGGCACTGAAGCTTTCTTT.

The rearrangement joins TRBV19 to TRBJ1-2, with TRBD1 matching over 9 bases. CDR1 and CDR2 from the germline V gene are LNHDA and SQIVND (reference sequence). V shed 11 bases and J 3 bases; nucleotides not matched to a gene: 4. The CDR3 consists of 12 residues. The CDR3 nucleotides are TGTGCCTGCCGACAGGGGGACTATGGCTACACCTTC. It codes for CACRQGDYGYTF.

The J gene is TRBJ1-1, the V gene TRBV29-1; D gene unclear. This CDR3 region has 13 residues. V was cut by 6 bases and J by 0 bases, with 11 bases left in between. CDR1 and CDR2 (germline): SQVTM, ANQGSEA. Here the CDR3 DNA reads TGCAGCGTATGGGAGAGGATGAACACTGAAGCTTTCTTT. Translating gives CSVWERMNTEAFF.

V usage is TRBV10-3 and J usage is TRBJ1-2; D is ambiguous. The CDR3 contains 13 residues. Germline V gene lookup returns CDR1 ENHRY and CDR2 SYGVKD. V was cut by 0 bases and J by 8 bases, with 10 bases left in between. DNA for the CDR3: TGTGCCATCAGTGAGTCGACCCGTGGCGGCTACACCTTC. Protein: CAISESTRGGYTF.

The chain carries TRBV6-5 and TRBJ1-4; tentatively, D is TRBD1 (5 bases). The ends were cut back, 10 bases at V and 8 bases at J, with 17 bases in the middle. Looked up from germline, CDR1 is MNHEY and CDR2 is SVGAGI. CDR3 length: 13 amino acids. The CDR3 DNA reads TGTGCCACCCGCCGTGGCGGGGGGGAAAAACTGTTTTTT. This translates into CATRRGGGEKLFF.

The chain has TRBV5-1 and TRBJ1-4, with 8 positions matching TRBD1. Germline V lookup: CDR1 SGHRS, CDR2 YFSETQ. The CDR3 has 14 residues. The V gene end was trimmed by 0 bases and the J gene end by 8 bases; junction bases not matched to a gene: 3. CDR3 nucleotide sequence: TGCGCCAGCAGCTTGGAGTCAGGGGGCGAAAAACTGTTTTTT. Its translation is CASSLESGGEKLFF.

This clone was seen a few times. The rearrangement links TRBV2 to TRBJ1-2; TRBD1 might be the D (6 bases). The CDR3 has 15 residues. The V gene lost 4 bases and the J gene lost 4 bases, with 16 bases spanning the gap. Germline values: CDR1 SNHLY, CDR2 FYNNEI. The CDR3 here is CASSAMRTVFYGYTF. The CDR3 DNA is TGTGCCAGCAGTGCCATGCGGACAGTCTTCTATGGCTACACCTTC.

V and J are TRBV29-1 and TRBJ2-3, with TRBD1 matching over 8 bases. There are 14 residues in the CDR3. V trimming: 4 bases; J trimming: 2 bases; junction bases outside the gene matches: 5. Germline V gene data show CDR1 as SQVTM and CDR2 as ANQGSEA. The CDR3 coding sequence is TGCAGCGTTGGCGGGACAGGTTTCACAGATACGCAGTATTTT. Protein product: CSVGGTGFTDTQYF.

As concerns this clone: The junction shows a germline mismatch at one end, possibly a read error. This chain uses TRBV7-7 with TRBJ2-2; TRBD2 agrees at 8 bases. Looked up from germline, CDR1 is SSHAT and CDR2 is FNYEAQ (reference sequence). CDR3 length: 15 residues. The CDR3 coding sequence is TGTGCTAGCAGCCCAAGCGGGAGAAACACCGGGGAGCTGTTTTTT. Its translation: CASSPSGRNTGELFF.

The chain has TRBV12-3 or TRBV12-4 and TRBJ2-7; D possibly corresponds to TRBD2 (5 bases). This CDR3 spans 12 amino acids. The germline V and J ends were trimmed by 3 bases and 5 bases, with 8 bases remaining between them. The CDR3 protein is CASSFGGHEQYF. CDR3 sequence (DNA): TGTGCCAGCAGTTTCGGAGGCCACGAGCAGTACTTC.

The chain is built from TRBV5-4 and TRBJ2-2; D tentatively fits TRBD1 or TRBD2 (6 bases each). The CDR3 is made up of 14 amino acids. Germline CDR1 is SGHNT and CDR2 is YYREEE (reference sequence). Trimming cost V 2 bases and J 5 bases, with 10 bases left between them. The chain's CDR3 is CASSFGGGTGELFF. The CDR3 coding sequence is TGTGCCAGCAGCTTCGGGGGCGGGACCGGGGAGCTGTTTTTT.